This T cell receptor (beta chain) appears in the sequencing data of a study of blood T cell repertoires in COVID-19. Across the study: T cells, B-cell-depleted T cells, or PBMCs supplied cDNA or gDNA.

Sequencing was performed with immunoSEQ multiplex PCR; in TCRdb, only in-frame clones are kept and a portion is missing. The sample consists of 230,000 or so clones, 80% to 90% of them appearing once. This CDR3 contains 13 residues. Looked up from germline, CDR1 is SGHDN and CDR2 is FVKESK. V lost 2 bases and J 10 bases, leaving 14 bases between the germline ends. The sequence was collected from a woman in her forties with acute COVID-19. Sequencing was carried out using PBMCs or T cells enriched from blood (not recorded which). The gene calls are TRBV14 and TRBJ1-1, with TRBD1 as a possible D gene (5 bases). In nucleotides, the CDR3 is TGTGCCAGCAGCCAACAATGGGGGGTCGGAGCTTTCTTT. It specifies CASSQQWGVGAFF.